This TCR beta chain was sequenced in a study of graft-versus-host responses after intestinal transplantation. Study-level information: Recipients were all induced with anti-thymocyte globulin, then given tacrolimus and steroids for 3 to 4 years.

Clones were read by immunoSEQ multiplex PCR, and TCRdb kept only the in-frame ones, dropping some. Of about 88,000 clones listed, 85% to 95% are singletons. In the case of this clone: Its antigen is still unknown.

Study results and caveats: Circulating GvH clones peaking coincided with falling HvG clones soon after transplant.

J gave up 4 bases and V 5 bases, and 3 bases lay outside the gene matches. The CDR3 spans 14 residues. Germline CDR1 SGHNT, CDR2 YYREEE (reference sequence). The sample here was unstimulated CD4+ T cells sorted from spleen or lymph node cells, taken before transplant. The receptor was isolated from a human donor who was the organ donor for an intestinal transplant. The chain carries TRBV5-4 and TRBJ1-2; 12 nucleotides line up with TRBD1. In DNA form, the CDR3 reads TGTGCCAGCAGGGGACAGGGGGCCGGCTATGGCTACACCTTC. This sequence encodes CASRGQGAGYGYTF.